Listed here are 24 T cell receptor beta chains from one sample, sequenced in a study of T cell responses to AZD1222 COVID-19 vaccine (dated by TCRdb to the early 2020s). The time point label here, explained by the study, means: about 28 days (+/-7) after the second vaccine dose. Libraries were made using the immunoSEQ multiplex PCR assay. TCRdb stores this immuneACCESS table with in-frame sequences only. Part of the clones is absent; in the studies checked, under half of the shortfall reflects unresolved V genes, and no reason is known for the rest. The sample table contains 100,000 or so clones; only one count was recorded for roughly 89% of them. Of the sample, 40% to 55% is held by the ten largest clones. The specimen comprised peripheral blood, sampled 28 days after the second AZD1222 dose. All receptors derive from an adult who received the AZD1222 COVID-19 vaccine.

The chain employs TRBV5-1 and TRBJ2-3; 10 positions agree with TRBD2. V trimming: 2 bases; J trimming: 5 bases; junction bases outside the gene matches: 11. The CDR3 contains 17 residues. CDR1 and CDR2 (germline): SGHRS, YFSETQ. Written as DNA, the CDR3 is TGCGCCAGCAGCTTCGGGACCCTGACTAGCGGGTTAGATACGCAGTATTTT. Its protein product is CASSFGTLTSGLDTQYF.

This chain connects TRBV24-1 to TRBJ2-1; D possibly corresponds to TRBD2 (6 bases). This CDR3 is 15 amino acids long. With 9 bases removed from V and 5 bases from J, the gap between germline ends came to 19 bases. Germline V gene lookup returns CDR1 KGHDR and CDR2 SFDVKD. Here the CDR3 DNA reads TGTGCCACCGATGGGGGGACGGCAACAAACAATGAGCAGTTCTTC. Its protein is CATDGGTATNNEQFF.

The V and J genes are TRBV11-3 and TRBJ2-2; D unresolved. The CDR3 has 16 amino acids. CDR1 and CDR2 from the germline V gene are SGHNT and YENEEA. V lost 1 base to trimming and J lost 4 bases, with 13 bases between them. This CDR3 reads CASSLGLTSSTGELFF. In DNA form, the CDR3 reads TGTGCCAGCAGCTTAGGTCTTACCTCGAGCACCGGGGAGCTGTTTTTT. Based on the CDR3 plus reference TRBV11-3 and TRBJ2-2, the full variable domain is EAGVVQSPRYKIIEKKQPVAFWCNPISGHNTLYWYLQNLGQGPELLIRYENEEAVDDSQLPKDRFSAERLKGVDSTLKIQPAELGDSAVYLCASSLGLTSSTGELFFGEGSRLTVL.

The rearrangement joins TRBV6-2 or TRBV6-3 to TRBJ1-5, with D uncertain. The CDR3 runs to 17 residues. Per germline, CDR1 MNHEY and CDR2 SVGEGT. V was clipped by 0 bases and J by 5 bases, with 17 bases between them. Here the CDR3 reads CASSYSTGISLYQPQHF. CDR3 DNA sequence: TGTGCCAGCAGTTACTCAACCGGGATATCCCTTTATCAGCCCCAGCATTTT.

V is TRBV5-1 and J is TRBJ2-7; possibly TRBD1 for D (8 bases). CDR3 length: 15 residues. Germline CDR1 SGHRS, CDR2 YFSETQ. V was trimmed by 4 bases and J by 3 bases, leaving 17 bases between them. The CDR3 region is CASSPGQGGFYEQYF. CDR3 DNA sequence: TGCGCCAGCAGCCCTGGACAGGGAGGGTTCTACGAGCAGTACTTC.

The chain links TRBV12-3 or TRBV12-4 to TRBJ1-6; weak D call: TRBD1 (5 bases). The length of the CDR3 is 13 residues. V gave up 6 bases and J gave up 6 bases, with 9 bases separating them. The DNA of the CDR3 is TGTGCCAGCAGGTTGACAGCTAATTCACCCCTCCACTTT. This encodes CASRLTANSPLHF.

The V call is TRBV30, the J call TRBJ1-6; D not certain. CDR3 length: 11 amino acids. Trimming left V 4 bases short and J 7 bases short, with 5 bases between. Germline CDR1 and CDR2: GTSNPN and SVGIG (reference sequence). The CDR3 sequence: CAWTENSPLHF. CDR3 DNA: TGTGCCTGGACCGAGAATTCACCCCTCCACTTT.

This clone came up once. V gene TRBV2 combines with J gene TRBJ1-5; D unresolved. Germline V CDR1 and CDR2: SNHLY, FYNNEI. Trimming left V 6 bases short and J 4 bases short, with 10 bases between. The CDR3 is made up of 13 amino acids. CDR3 loop: CASRSRGNQPQHF. The DNA of the CDR3 is TGTGCCAGCAGATCCCGGGGTAATCAGCCCCAGCATTTT.

This chain links TRBV30 with TRBJ1-5, with a possible D match to TRBD1 (6 bases). CDR1 GTSNPN and CDR2 SVGIG come from the germline V gene (reference sequence). V lost 2 bases and J 3 bases, leaving 11 bases between the germline ends. The CDR3 is made up of 14 amino acids. DNA of the CDR3: TGTGCCTGGAGTTCCGGGACACCCAATCAGCCCCAGCATTTT. It encodes CAWSSGTPNQPQHF. Combining the CDR3 with reference TRBV30 and TRBJ1-5 gives the whole variable domain SQTIHQWPATLVQPVGSPLSLECTVEGTSNPNLYWYRQAAGRGLQLLFYSVGIGQISSEVPQNLSASRPQDRQFILSSKKLLLSDSGFYLCAWSSGTPNQPQHFGDGTRLSIL.

The chain combines TRBV7-9 with TRBJ2-1; no definite D call. V shed 1 base and J shed 4 bases, with 8 bases lying between them. This CDR3 has 14 residues. Germline V gives CDR1 SEHNR, CDR2 FQNEAQ (reference sequence). Here the CDR3 reads CASSLGSVYNEQFF. CDR3 DNA sequence: TGTGCCAGCAGCTTAGGATCAGTATACAATGAGCAGTTCTTC.

The V and J genes are TRBV7-2 and TRBJ1-1, with D perhaps TRBD1 (6 bases). Germline V CDR1 and CDR2: SGHTA, FQGNSA. Trimming removed 5 bases from V and 0 bases from J, with 13 bases in between. CDR3 length: 15 amino acids. The CDR3 sequence: CASSATGNMNTEAFF. The CDR3 DNA follows: TGTGCCAGCAGCGCTACAGGGAACATGAACACTGAAGCTTTCTTT.

This chain joins TRBV28 and TRBJ1-1; possibly TRBD1 for D (6 bases). Germline CDR1 reads MDHEN; CDR2 reads SYDVKM. V lost 8 bases and J 7 bases, leaving 17 bases between the germline ends. CDR3 length equals 13 residues. The DNA for the CDR3 is TGTGCCAGCCTCACTCACGGGACAAATGAAGCTTTCTTT. As protein: CASLTHGTNEAFF.

The V gene is TRBV6-2 or TRBV6-3, the J gene TRBJ1-5, with unresolved D. The V gene's germline CDR1 is MNHEY and CDR2 SVGEGT. V shed 6 bases and J shed 0 bases, with 9 bases lying between them. The CDR3 length is 14 residues. The CDR3 region is CASSGGYSNQPQHF. CDR3 DNA sequence: TGTGCCAGCAGCGGAGGTTATAGCAATCAGCCCCAGCATTTT.

This sequence joins TRBV4-2 and TRBJ2-1; TRBD2 matches 9 bases. The CDR3 length is 18 residues. Trimming cost V 1 base and J 4 bases; bases outside gene matches: 11. The germline V gene encodes CDR1 LGHNA and CDR2 YNFKEQ. CDR3 region: CASSQVRAGGEAYNEQFF. The DNA of the CDR3 is TGTGCCAGCAGCCAAGTTCGGGCGGGAGGGGAAGCATACAATGAGCAGTTCTTC.

The chain couples TRBV6-5 to TRBJ2-7; 7 nucleotides align to TRBD1. V lost 5 bases to trimming and J lost 3 bases; unmatched junction nucleotides: 10. This CDR3 is 15 amino acids long. The germline V gene has CDR1 MNHEY and CDR2 SVGAGI. The CDR3, as DNA: TGTGCCAGCAGTCCCGGAGACAGGGCGGACTACGAGCAGTACTTC. This codes for CASSPGDRADYEQYF.

The J gene is TRBJ2-1, the V gene TRBV29-1; 7 nucleotides match TRBD2. Germline assignment: CDR1 SQVTM and CDR2 ANQGSEA. V trimming: 2 bases; J trimming: 9 bases; junction bases outside the gene matches: 7. The CDR3 has 13 residues. CDR3 sequence: CSVEKTSSIEQFF. The CDR3, as DNA: TGCAGCGTTGAAAAGACTAGCAGTATTGAGCAGTTCTTC.

This clone was picked up a small number of times. V and J are TRBV5-6 and TRBJ2-5; 8 bases are shared with TRBD2. V lost 3 bases, J lost 5 bases, and 9 bases stayed unmatched. There are 15 residues in the CDR3. Looked up from germline, CDR1 is SGHDT and CDR2 is YYEEEE. CDR3 in amino acids: CASSSPSGRGETQYF. CDR3 DNA sequence: TGTGCCAGCAGCTCTCCCAGCGGGAGAGGGGAGACCCAGTACTTC.

V gene TRBV2 combines with J gene TRBJ1-2; 11 bases line up with TRBD1. V was clipped by 6 bases and J by 4 bases; unmatched bases: 7. The V gene's germline CDR1 is SNHLY and CDR2 FYNNEI. The CDR3 extends over 15 amino acids. This CDR3 is CASRRPGQGVYGYTF. The CDR3 DNA reads TGTGCCAGCAGAAGGCCGGGACAGGGGGTCTATGGCTACACCTTC.

This clone was counted only a few times. The chain joins TRBV28 to TRBJ2-7; D tentatively reads TRBD1 or TRBD2 (5 bases each). Germline V gene lookup returns CDR1 MDHEN and CDR2 SYDVKM. Trimming cost V 3 bases and J 5 bases, with 26 bases left between them. CDR3 length equals 18 residues. The CDR3 loop reads CASSFTGLSSRSVDEQYF. CDR3 nucleotides: TGTGCCAGCAGTTTTACAGGACTCTCCTCCCGTTCGGTCGACGAGCAGTACTTC. Based on the CDR3 plus reference TRBV28 and TRBJ2-7, the full variable domain is DVKVTQSSRYLVKRTGEKVFLECVQDMDHENMFWYRQDPGLGLRLIYFSYDVKMKEKGDIPEGYSVSREKKERFSLILESASTNQTSMYLCASSFTGLSSRSVDEQYFGPGTRLTVT.

The chain links TRBV6-5 to TRBJ1-2; no clear D. Trimming pared 8 bases from V and 8 bases from J, leaving 21 bases between. The CDR3 length is 14 residues. The germline V gene has CDR1 MNHEY and CDR2 SVGAGI. CDR3 region: CASSPAGSPGGYTF. For the CDR3, the DNA is TGTGCCAGCTCTCCCGCCGGCAGTCCGGGCGGCTACACCTTC.

V is TRBV18 and J is TRBJ2-7, with 8 bases that match TRBD2. This CDR3 is built from 16 residues. With V trimmed by 0 bases and J by 1 base, 5 bases remained unmatched. Per germline, CDR1 KGHSH and CDR2 LQKENI. The CDR3 nucleotides are TGTGCCAGCTCACCACCGATGGCTAGCGGGTCCTACGAGCAGTACTTC. This translates into CASSPPMASGSYEQYF.

This clone showed up just a few times. This chain connects TRBV6-5 to TRBJ2-5, with D possibly being TRBD2 (6 bases). Germline values: CDR1 MNHEY, CDR2 SVGAGI. The CDR3 totals 16 residues. Trimming cost V 0 bases and J 5 bases, with 16 bases left between them. CDR3 sequence reads: CASSYSSRGKAETQYF. The CDR3 DNA sequence: TGTGCCAGCAGTTACTCGTCTCGCGGGAAAGCGGAGACCCAGTACTTC.

This chain joins TRBV28 and TRBJ1-4; TRBD1 matches at 10 bases. Trimming at V came to 3 bases and at J to 6 bases, leaving 4 bases not matched to a gene. This CDR3 has 15 amino acids. CDR1 is MDHEN and CDR2 is SYDVKM in the germline V gene. The chain's CDR3 is CASSLGGQGYEKLFF. CDR3 DNA sequence: TGTGCCAGCAGTTTGGGGGGACAGGGGTATGAAAAACTGTTTTTT.

This chain connects TRBV12-3 or TRBV12-4 to TRBJ2-1; D call uncertain. The CDR3 covers 13 residues. V lost 1 base and J lost 6, with 7 bases in between. CDR3 loop: CASSLESINEQFF. The CDR3 nucleotides read TGTGCCAGCAGTTTAGAATCCATCAATGAGCAGTTCTTC.